This entry lists 29 T cell receptor beta chains sequenced from one sample in a study of T cell changes during pregnancy in multiple sclerosis (dated by TCRdb to the late 2010s). The library was generated by the immunoSEQ multiplex PCR assay. This is the immuneACCESS table as TCRdb keeps it, with only in-frame sequences that have V and J called. A part of the clones is gone; compared with another copy, unresolved V genes explain less than half, and the rest is unexplained. The sample table contains 70,000 to 95,000 clones; only one count was recorded for 90% to 95% of them. 4.3% of the sample comes from the top ten. Sequencing was performed on peripheral blood, taken in the first trimester of pregnancy. These receptor sequences come from a female donor with multiple sclerosis, enrolled in a pregnancy study.

The V call is TRBV5-1, the J call TRBJ2-2, with D possibly being TRBD2 (7 bases). Trimming stripped 4 bases from V and 2 bases from J, with 18 bases between. The CDR3 is 17 amino acids. The germline gives CDR1 SGHRS, CDR2 YFSETQ. DNA of the CDR3: TGCGCCAGCAGCAACCTAGGCGGGGGCCTAAACACCGGGGAGCTGTTTTTT. The encoded protein is CASSNLGGGLNTGELFF.

V gene TRBV27 combines with J gene TRBJ2-1, with TRBD1 matching over 8 bases. Germline-derived CDR1 and CDR2 are MNHEY and SMNVEV (reference sequence). The J segment lost 3 bases and the V segment lost 2 bases, leaving 9 bases of the junction unmatched. This CDR3 has 17 residues. This CDR3 is CASSLRGTGGFYNEQFF. DNA of the CDR3: TGTGCCAGCAGTTTAAGGGGAACAGGGGGATTCTACAATGAGCAGTTCTTC.

V gene TRBV19 combines with J gene TRBJ2-7; 9 bases map to TRBD1. This CDR3 is 21 amino acids long. The germline V gene has CDR1 LNHDA and CDR2 SQIVND (reference sequence). Trimming cost V 6 bases and J 3 bases; bases outside gene matches: 27. The CDR3 loop is CASSRPGQGPFNNPDIYEQYF. The CDR3 coding sequence is TGTGCCAGTAGCCGTCCGGGACAGGGCCCCTTCAACAATCCAGATATCTACGAGCAGTACTTC.

This chain uses TRBV13 with TRBJ2-5, with 7 bases identical to TRBD1. The CDR3 loop spans 14 amino acids. Unmatched junction bases numbered 8, after V lost 5 bases and J lost 5 bases. Germline assignment: CDR1 PRHDT and CDR2 FYEKMQ (reference sequence). CDR3 sequence: CASSPGTVGETQYF. The CDR3 DNA is TGTGCCAGCAGCCCGGGGACAGTGGGGGAGACCCAGTACTTC.

This clone was found a few times. This sequence joins TRBV10-1 and TRBJ2-1, with 8 bases identical to TRBD1. The V segment lost 3 bases and the J segment 6 bases; nucleotides outside the gene matches: 7. This CDR3 region has 15 residues. Germline CDR1 reads WNHNN; CDR2 reads SYGVQD (reference sequence). The CDR3 region is CASSDSGQGRNEQFF. As DNA, the CDR3 is TGCGCCAGCAGTGATAGTGGACAGGGCCGCAATGAGCAGTTCTTC.

V usage is TRBV7-2 and J usage is TRBJ2-6; D may be TRBD1 (6 bases). CDR1 and CDR2 (germline): SGHTA, FQGNSA. Trimming removed 5 bases at V and 2 bases at J, with 16 bases between. The CDR3 sequence is 17 residues long. CDR3 loop: CASSGTGFSTGANVLTF. In DNA form, the CDR3 reads TGTGCCAGCAGCGGTACAGGGTTTTCAACTGGGGCCAACGTCCTGACTTTC.

The V and J genes are TRBV10-3 and TRBJ2-6; 9 bases are shared with TRBD1. V gave up 5 bases and J gave up 2 bases; unmatched junction bases: 7. Looked up from germline, CDR1 is ENHRY and CDR2 is SYGVKD. CDR3 length: 17 amino acids. The CDR3, as DNA: TGTGCCATCAGTCGACCGGGACAGGGAACTGGGGCCAACGTCCTGACTTTC. Translation: CAISRPGQGTGANVLTF.

The chain is built from TRBV5-6 and TRBJ2-7; D is perhaps TRBD1 (6 bases). This CDR3 has 15 residues. Germline V lookup: CDR1 SGHDT, CDR2 YYEEEE. Trimming took 0 bases from V and 5 from J, leaving 15 bases between them. CDR3 coding DNA: TGTGCCAGCAGCTTGGCTAGTAGACAGGCCCACGAGCAGTACTTC. Its protein is CASSLASRQAHEQYF. The entire variable domain, with the rest obtained from reference TRBV5-6 and TRBJ2-7, is as follows: DAGVTQSPTHLIKTRGQQVTLRCSPKSGHDTVSWYQQALGQGPQFIFQYYEEEERQRGNFPDRFSGHQFPNYSSELNVNALLLGDSALYLCASSLASRQAHEQYFGPGTRLTVT.

The chain joins TRBV7-8 to TRBJ2-1; 8 bases fit TRBD2. Germline CDR1 and CDR2: SGHVS and FQNEAQ. This CDR3 spans 16 amino acids. V trimming: 5 bases; J trimming: 7 bases; junction bases outside the gene matches: 13. The CDR3 loop is CASSPPLRGAKNEQFF. CDR3 DNA: TGTGCCAGCAGCCCCCCCTTGCGGGGGGCCAAGAATGAGCAGTTCTTC.

CDR3 residues: CASSQSGQSRPNEQFF. CDR3 nucleotides: TGCGCCAGCAGCCAATCTGGACAATCCAGACCCAATGAGCAGTTCTTC. This sequence joins TRBV4-1 and TRBJ2-1; D may be TRBD1 (5 bases). Germline assignment: CDR1 MGHRA and CDR2 YSYEKL. The CDR3 is 16 residues long. Trimming removed 2 bases from V and 6 bases from J, with 17 bases in between.

The rearrangement links TRBV7-2 to TRBJ2-1, with TRBD2 identical over 7 bases. The CDR3 sequence is 15 residues long. The trim removed 1 base at V and 4 bases at J, leaving 4 bases unmatched. Germline CDR1 reads SGHTA; CDR2 reads FQGNSA. CDR3 bases: TGTGCCAGCAGCTTAGATCGGGGGGAGTACAATGAGCAGTTCTTC. Translating gives CASSLDRGEYNEQFF.

The chain employs TRBV5-6 and TRBJ1-4; 9 bases are a match to TRBD1. With 4 bases clipped from V and 5 bases from J, the junction kept 9 bases outside the gene matches. The germline CDR1 and CDR2 sequences are SGHDT and YYEEEE. The CDR3 covers 16 residues. The CDR3 region has the DNA TGTGCCAGCAGCCGTCCCGAGGACAGGGGCAATGAAAAACTGTTTTTT. Encoded protein: CASSRPEDRGNEKLFF.

This chain uses TRBV5-1 with TRBJ2-1; 11 bases are shared with TRBD1. The CDR3 is 14 residues long. The trim removed 4 bases at V and 7 bases at J, leaving 4 bases unmatched. Germline V gene sequence: CDR1 SGHRS, CDR2 YFSETQ. The DNA for the CDR3 is TGCGCCAGCAGCGCCGGGACAGGGGGGAATGAGCAGTTCTTC. Encoded protein: CASSAGTGGNEQFF.

The rearrangement uses TRBV19 and TRBJ2-6; no definite D call. Germline CDR1 and CDR2: LNHDA and SQIVND (reference sequence). The CDR3 is 14 residues long. Trimming removed 6 bases at V and 0 bases at J, with 6 bases between. The CDR3 is CASRERSGANVLTF. For the CDR3, the DNA is TGTGCCAGTAGAGAGCGCTCTGGGGCCAACGTCCTGACTTTC.

The chain employs TRBV4-2 and TRBJ2-5; 8 nucleotides agree with TRBD2. The CDR3 covers 18 residues. CDR1 is LGHNA, CDR2 YNFKEQ, per germline. Trimming removed 0 bases from V and 1 base from J; junction bases left unmatched: 10. The CDR3 DNA sequence: TGTGCCAGCAGCCAAGATGGCTTCGCGGGGGGCCCCCAAGAGACCCAGTACTTC. This gives the protein CASSQDGFAGGPQETQYF.

The chain carries TRBV5-8 and TRBJ1-5; unclear D gene. The CDR3 extends over 13 amino acids. Germline lookup yields CDR1 SGHTS and CDR2 YDEGEE. Trimming took 2 bases from V and 5 from J, leaving 8 bases between them. CDR3 nucleotides: TGTGCCAGCAGCTTTTTGCGAGATCAGCCCCAGCATTTT. Translating it yields CASSFLRDQPQHF.

The genes are TRBV5-1 and TRBJ1-2; 9 bases match TRBD1. The CDR3 has 16 amino acids. Germline lookup yields CDR1 SGHRS and CDR2 YFSETQ. The ends lost 7 bases at V and 3 bases at J; junction bases unmatched: 13. CDR3 DNA sequence: TGCGCCAGCGCCTTCTTCATGGGACAGGGAGACTATGGCTACACCTTC. Amino acids: CASAFFMGQGDYGYTF.

This clone has just one count. The chain recombines TRBV4-1 with TRBJ2-1, with 11 nucleotides matching TRBD2. V dropped 3 bases and J dropped 8; count of bases not matched to a gene: 6. CDR1 MGHRA and CDR2 YSYEKL come from the germline V gene. The CDR3 runs 15 residues. In DNA form, the CDR3 reads TGCGCCAGCAGCCAGTCCGGGACTAGCGGCGATGAGCAGTTCTTC. This codes for CASSQSGTSGDEQFF.

V and J are TRBV4-2 and TRBJ2-7; 8 bases agree with TRBD2. V lost 0 bases, J lost 4 bases, and 5 bases stayed unmatched. CDR1 and CDR2 (germline): LGHNA, YNFKEQ. The CDR3 loop spans 15 amino acids. The CDR3 region has the DNA TGTGCCAGCAGCCAAGAGGGTAGCGGGATTTACGAGCAGTACTTC. Its protein is CASSQEGSGIYEQYF.

The chain combines TRBV2 with TRBJ1-6; D uncertain. Trimming pared 4 bases from V and 7 bases from J, leaving 23 bases between. Looked up from germline, CDR1 is SNHLY and CDR2 is FYNNEI. The CDR3 runs 18 residues. In DNA form, the CDR3 reads TGTGCCAGCAGTGGCGGTCAGCGAATCCTCCAGTCGAATTCACCCCTCCACTTT. Translating gives CASSGGQRILQSNSPLHF.

The chain combines TRBV6-5 with TRBJ2-5, with 8 bases lining up with TRBD1. There are 11 residues in the CDR3. Germline V gene data show CDR1 as MNHEY and CDR2 as SVGAGI. V lost 11 bases, J lost 4 bases, and 3 bases stayed unmatched. The CDR3 DNA follows: TGTGCCGCGGGGACAGGAGAGACCCAGTACTTC. Protein sequence: CAAGTGETQYF.

This clone was found once. The rearrangement uses TRBV2 and TRBJ2-1, with 10 bases identical to TRBD1. CDR1 SNHLY and CDR2 FYNNEI come from the germline V gene. The junction had 14 bases not matched to a gene; V was cut back by 6 bases and J by 6 bases. The CDR3 sequence is 17 residues long. CDR3 bases: TGTGCCAGCAGCCGACTGACAGGGGGCAATTCTCGCAATGAGCAGTTCTTC. Its protein product is CASSRLTGGNSRNEQFF.

This clone was seen only a few times. The chain employs TRBV6-5 and TRBJ1-2; D is possibly TRBD1 (6 bases). The CDR3 runs 13 residues. Germline V gene lookup returns CDR1 MNHEY and CDR2 SVGAGI. V was shortened by 10 bases and J by 7 bases, with 19 bases between the two germline ends. Here the CDR3 DNA reads TGTGCCATCTCTTCTACAGGGTATAGTGGCTACACCTTC. Translation: CAISSTGYSGYTF.

The chain couples TRBV19 to TRBJ2-5, with D maybe TRBD1 (6 bases). Between the trimmed V and J ends, which lost 1 base and 4 bases, there was a span of 13 bases. Germline loops: CDR1 LNHDA, CDR2 SQIVND (reference sequence). CDR3 size: 15 residues. The CDR3 region is CASSIGPGDGETQYF. CDR3 bases: TGTGCCAGTAGTATAGGTCCAGGGGATGGAGAGACCCAGTACTTC.

The CDR3 region is CASSLANQGHDTIYF. The CDR3 DNA follows: TGTGCCAGCAGCTTAGCGAACCAGGGACATGACACCATATATTTT. The V and J genes are TRBV7-9 and TRBJ1-3; D is perhaps TRBD1 (6 bases). V was pared by 0 bases and J by 8 bases, with 14 bases between. Germline V gene lookup returns CDR1 SEHNR and CDR2 FQNEAQ (reference sequence). The CDR3 covers 15 residues.

The gene calls are TRBV6-1 and TRBJ2-1; D possibly corresponds to TRBD2 (5 bases). V lost 7 bases, J lost 4 bases, and 11 bases lay in between. CDR3 size: 13 residues. In germline, CDR1 is MNHNS, CDR2 SASEGT. The CDR3 coding sequence is TGTGCCAGCACTCTAGCAGCTTACAATGAGCAGTTCTTC. This codes for CASTLAAYNEQFF.

J is TRBJ2-1 and V is TRBV7-9, with a possible D match to TRBD2 (5 bases). This CDR3 comprises 13 residues. Looked up from germline, CDR1 is SEHNR and CDR2 is FQNEAQ (reference sequence). V was clipped by 2 bases and J by 6 bases, with 8 bases between them. In DNA form, the CDR3 reads TGTGCCAGCAGCTTACTGGGGAGCAATGAGCAGTTCTTC. Translating gives CASSLLGSNEQFF.

The V and J genes are TRBV25-1 and TRBJ1-4; possible D gene TRBD1, 5 bases. V was cut by 2 bases and J by 5 bases, with 15 bases left in between. From germline, CDR1 is MGHDK and CDR2 SYGVNS. This CDR3 comprises 16 residues. The CDR3: CASSERVTGENEKLFF. The CDR3 DNA reads TGTGCCAGCAGTGAAAGGGTTACGGGGGAGAATGAAAAACTGTTTTTT.

The chain combines TRBV11-2 with TRBJ1-2; 7 nucleotides align to TRBD1. Germline CDR1 reads SGHAT; CDR2 reads FQNNGV. The CDR3 has 15 amino acids. J was trimmed by 8 bases and V by 1 base; bases with no gene match: 10. CDR3 bases: TGTGCCAGCAGCTTAGGTCGGTCCGTCAGGGGGGGCTACACCTTC. It translates to CASSLGRSVRGGYTF.